The 20 T cell receptor beta chains listed next were all sequenced from one sample in a study of blood T cell repertoires in COVID-19. Only in-frame clones appear in the TCRdb table, and some are missing; sequencing was by immunoSEQ multiplex PCR. This sample has over 55,000 clones; 82% occur once, and the top ten carry roughly a fifth. The material sequenced was peripheral blood. Receptors originate from a woman in her fifties or sixties with acute or convalescent COVID-19.

The chain carries TRBV5-6 and TRBJ1-3, with D uncertain. Trimming left V 0 bases short and J 0 bases short, with 10 bases between. Germline assignment: CDR1 SGHDT and CDR2 YYEEEE. This CDR3 contains 16 residues. CDR3 sequence: CASSLDLGDSGNTIYF. The CDR3 DNA sequence: TGTGCCAGCAGCTTGGATCTCGGGGACTCTGGAAACACCATATATTTT. Filled out from reference TRBV5-6 and TRBJ1-3, the complete variable domain reads DAGVTQSPTHLIKTRGQQVTLRCSPKSGHDTVSWYQQALGQGPQFIFQYYEEEERQRGNFPDRFSGHQFPNYSSELNVNALLLGDSALYLCASSLDLGDSGNTIYFGEGSWLTVV.

The chain has TRBV19 and TRBJ1-1, with a possible D match to TRBD1 (5 bases). Germline-derived CDR1 and CDR2 are LNHDA and SQIVND (reference sequence). The CDR3 sequence is 13 residues long. The V and J ends lost 3 bases and 5 bases respectively, with 10 bases between them. The CDR3 here is CASSILGTTEAFF. CDR3 nucleotide sequence: TGTGCCAGTAGTATCCTCGGGACTACTGAAGCTTTCTTT.

The chain links TRBV7-6 to TRBJ1-4; D remains ambiguous. The CDR3 covers 15 residues. Germline loops: CDR1 SGHVS, CDR2 FNYEAQ. Deletions cut 2 bases from V and 4 bases from J, with 11 bases between. The CDR3 sequence: CASSLTIKDNEKLFF. CDR3 sequence (DNA): TGTGCCAGCAGCTTAACTATCAAGGATAATGAAAAACTGTTTTTT.

The chain employs TRBV7-3 and TRBJ2-1; perhaps TRBD2 as D (6 bases). V lost 2 bases to trimming and J lost 8 bases, with 19 bases between them. Germline-derived CDR1 and CDR2 are SGHTA and FQGTGA. The CDR3 spans 16 residues. CDR3: CASSLQPGLGEDEQFF. The DNA of the CDR3 is TGTGCCAGCAGCTTACAACCGGGCCTCGGGGAGGATGAGCAGTTCTTC.

The V call is TRBV7-3, the J call TRBJ2-3; D uncertain. V was cut by 0 bases and J by 5 bases, with 6 bases left in between. CDR1 is SGHTA and CDR2 is FQGTGA in the germline V gene. CDR3 length: 13 amino acids. The DNA of the CDR3 is TGTGCCAGCAGCTTAACTGGCAAAGATACGCAGTATTTT. As protein: CASSLTGKDTQYF. The whole variable domain, filled in from reference TRBV7-3 and TRBJ2-3, reads GAGVSQTPSNKVTEKGKYVELRCDPISGHTALYWYRQSLGQGPEFLIYFQGTGAADDSGLPNDRFFAVRPEGSVSTLKIQRTERGDSAVYLCASSLTGKDTQYFGPGTRLTVL.

The genes are TRBV4-2 and TRBJ1-4; no definite D call. CDR3 length: 16 residues. The ends were cut back, 1 base at V and 8 bases at J, with 17 bases in the middle. Germline-derived CDR1 and CDR2 are LGHNA and YNFKEQ. CDR3 sequence reads: CASSQAGSLREEKLFF. As DNA, the CDR3 is TGTGCCAGCAGCCAAGCCGGGTCTCTGAGGGAAGAAAAACTGTTTTTT.

The rearrangement links TRBV11-2 to TRBJ1-1; weak D call: TRBD1 (6 bases). V was cut by 1 base and J by 3 bases, with 9 bases left in between. Germline V gene sequence: CDR1 SGHAT, CDR2 FQNNGV. CDR3 length: 14 amino acids. The CDR3 reads CASSLVGGDTEAFF. The CDR3 bases are TGTGCCAGCAGCTTAGTAGGGGGAGACACTGAAGCTTTCTTT.

The V and J genes are TRBV10-3 and TRBJ1-1; no definite D call. The CDR3 has 12 residues. V was pared by 4 bases and J by 7 bases, with 10 bases between. Germline CDR1 ENHRY, CDR2 SYGVKD. The CDR3 DNA follows: TGTGCCATCAGTGGGAACAGAGTTGAAGCTTTCTTT. Its protein product is CAISGNRVEAFF.

This chain links TRBV24-1 with TRBJ2-5, with 9 positions matching TRBD2. Germline CDR1 is KGHDR and CDR2 is SFDVKD. V shed 10 bases and J 5 bases; nucleotides not matched to a gene: 7. This CDR3 region has 13 residues. CDR3 region: CATSSRGGETQYF. The CDR3 DNA is TGTGCCACGTCCTCGCGGGGGGGTGAGACCCAGTACTTC.

V gene TRBV7-3 combines with J gene TRBJ2-1, with D tentatively TRBD1 (5 bases). V was pared by 2 bases and J by 8 bases, with 10 bases between. The CDR3 length is 13 residues. Germline V gene data show CDR1 as SGHTA and CDR2 as FQGTGA. The CDR3 spells CASSLAGSDEQFF. The CDR3 nucleotides are TGTGCCAGCAGCTTAGCAGGGTCCGATGAGCAGTTCTTC.

The chain links TRBV30 to TRBJ2-7; 7 bases line up with TRBD1. Looked up from germline, CDR1 is GTSNPN and CDR2 is SVGIG (reference sequence). The CDR3 spans 13 residues. V shed 6 bases and J 0 bases; nucleotides not matched to a gene: 5. The CDR3 sequence is CACLRDSSYEQYF. The CDR3 DNA sequence: TGTGCCTGTCTCAGGGACAGCTCCTACGAGCAGTACTTC.

In this sample, this clone turned up many times. This chain connects TRBV6-5 to TRBJ1-3; D call uncertain. Germline CDR1 and CDR2: MNHEY and SVGAGI. V was pared by 0 bases and J by 2 bases, with 8 bases between. This CDR3 is built from 15 residues. The CDR3 DNA reads TGTGCCAGCAGTTACTCGCGAGCAACTGGAAACACCATATATTTT. As protein: CASSYSRATGNTIYF.

This chain uses TRBV7-2 with TRBJ2-7, with D possibly being TRBD2 (5 bases). CDR3 length equals 11 residues. Trimming removed 4 bases from V and 9 bases from J, with 10 bases in between. Germline CDR1 and CDR2: SGHTA and FQGNSA. In DNA, the CDR3 is TGTGCCAGCAGCTCGGGGAACGCGCAGTACTTC. This codes for CASSSGNAQYF.

The V call is TRBV14, the J call TRBJ2-5, with D perhaps TRBD2 (6 bases). The CDR3 loop spans 14 amino acids. V was cut by 4 bases and J by 3 bases, with 12 bases left in between. Germline CDR1 reads SGHDN; CDR2 reads FVKESK. Here the CDR3 reads CASSPGVSKETQYF. CDR3 nucleotides: TGTGCCAGCAGCCCGGGAGTTTCTAAAGAGACCCAGTACTTC.

This clone was seen more than once but under ten times. The V call is TRBV7-9, the J call TRBJ2-7, with no clear D. CDR3 size: 14 residues. The ends were cut back, 1 base at V and 5 bases at J, with 12 bases in the middle. The germline V gene encodes CDR1 SEHNR and CDR2 FQNEAQ (reference sequence). The DNA of the CDR3 is TGTGCCAGCAGCTTAGGGCTCAAGTTGGACGAGCAGTACTTC. It is translated as CASSLGLKLDEQYF.

This chain uses TRBV4-1 with TRBJ1-5; D is possibly TRBD1 (6 bases). The ends were cut back, 6 bases at V and 5 bases at J, with 20 bases in the middle. The CDR3 runs 16 residues. Germline V gene data show CDR1 as MGHRA and CDR2 as YSYEKL. The CDR3 coding sequence is TGCGCCAGCAGTCATCAGGCTACAGGGATCCATCAGCCCCAGCATTTT. It codes for CASSHQATGIHQPQHF.

This sequence joins TRBV4-3 and TRBJ1-1; possible D gene TRBD1, 5 bases. This CDR3 comprises 15 residues. The V gene lost 0 bases and the J gene lost 5 bases, with 13 bases spanning the gap. CDR1 is LGHNA, CDR2 YSLEER, per germline. As DNA, the CDR3 is TGCGCCAGCAGCCAAGATCGGGTGGGACTAACTGAAGCTTTCTTT. This translates into CASSQDRVGLTEAFF.

The chain carries TRBV6-6 and TRBJ2-3; 7 bases are a match to TRBD1. J lost 3 bases, V lost 7 bases, and 10 bases had no gene match. Germline lookup yields CDR1 MNHNY and CDR2 SVGAGI (reference sequence). The CDR3 contains 15 residues. In DNA form, the CDR3 reads TGTGCCAGCACTCGAGGGGGCTTTGGTACAGATACGCAGTATTTT. It translates to CASTRGGFGTDTQYF.

The V gene is TRBV29-1, the J gene TRBJ1-2; 9 bases map to TRBD1. Trimming cost V 5 bases and J 6 bases; bases outside gene matches: 4. Germline assignment: CDR1 SQVTM and CDR2 ANQGSEA. The CDR3 has 12 residues. In DNA, the CDR3 is TGCAGCGTTTGGACAGGGGTGAATGGCTACACCTTC. Translating gives CSVWTGVNGYTF.

This chain links TRBV27 with TRBJ1-5; the match to TRBD1 covers 8 bases. The CDR3 sequence is 14 residues long. With 4 bases clipped from V and 5 bases from J, the junction kept 4 bases outside the gene matches. CDR1 MNHEY and CDR2 SMNVEV come from the germline V gene (reference sequence). CDR3 in amino acids: CASSSRQGYQPQHF. The CDR3 coding sequence is TGTGCCAGCAGTTCCCGACAGGGGTATCAGCCCCAGCATTTT.